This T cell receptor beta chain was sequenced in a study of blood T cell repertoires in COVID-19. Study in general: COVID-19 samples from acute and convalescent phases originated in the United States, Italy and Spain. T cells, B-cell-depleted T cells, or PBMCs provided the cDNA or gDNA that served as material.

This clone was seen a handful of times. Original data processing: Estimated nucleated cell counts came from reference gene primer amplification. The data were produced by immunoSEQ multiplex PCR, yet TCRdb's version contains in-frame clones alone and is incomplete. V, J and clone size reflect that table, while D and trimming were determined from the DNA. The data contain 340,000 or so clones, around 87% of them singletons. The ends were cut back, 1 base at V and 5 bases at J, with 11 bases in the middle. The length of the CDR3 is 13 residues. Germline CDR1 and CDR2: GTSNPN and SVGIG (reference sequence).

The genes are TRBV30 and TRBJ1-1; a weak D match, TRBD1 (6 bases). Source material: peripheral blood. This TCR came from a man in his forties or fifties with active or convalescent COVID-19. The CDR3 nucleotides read TGTGCCTGGAGTGAACAGGGAATTACTGAAGCTTTCTTT. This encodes CAWSEQGITEAFF.